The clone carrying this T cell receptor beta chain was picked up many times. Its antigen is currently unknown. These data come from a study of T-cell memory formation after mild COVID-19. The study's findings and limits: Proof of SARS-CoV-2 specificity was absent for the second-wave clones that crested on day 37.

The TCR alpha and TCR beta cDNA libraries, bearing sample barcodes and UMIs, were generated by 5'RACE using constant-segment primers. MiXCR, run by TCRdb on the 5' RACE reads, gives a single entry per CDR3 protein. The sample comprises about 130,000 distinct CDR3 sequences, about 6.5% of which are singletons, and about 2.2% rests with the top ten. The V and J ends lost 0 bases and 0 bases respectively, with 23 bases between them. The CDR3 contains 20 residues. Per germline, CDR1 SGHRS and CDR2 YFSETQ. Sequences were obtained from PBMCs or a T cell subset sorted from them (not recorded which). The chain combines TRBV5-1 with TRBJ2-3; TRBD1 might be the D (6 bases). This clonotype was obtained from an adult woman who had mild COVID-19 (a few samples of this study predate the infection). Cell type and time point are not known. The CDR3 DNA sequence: TGCGCCAGCAGCTTGGCCCCGGGCAGGGGTAGCTCACTTAGCACAGATACGCAGTATTTT. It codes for CASSLAPGRGSSLSTDTQYF.